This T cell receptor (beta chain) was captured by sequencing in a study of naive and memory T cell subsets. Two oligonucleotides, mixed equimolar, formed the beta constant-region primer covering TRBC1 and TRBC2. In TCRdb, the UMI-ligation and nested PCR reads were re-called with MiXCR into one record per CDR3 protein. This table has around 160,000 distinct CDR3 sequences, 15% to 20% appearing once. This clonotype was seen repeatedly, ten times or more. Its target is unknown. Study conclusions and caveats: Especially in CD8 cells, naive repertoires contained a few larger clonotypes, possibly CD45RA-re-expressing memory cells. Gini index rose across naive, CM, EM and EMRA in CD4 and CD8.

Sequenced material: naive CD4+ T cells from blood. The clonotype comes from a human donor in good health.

As DNA, the CDR3 is TGTGCCAGCGCGAAGGACAGATTCTACGAGCAGTACTTC. Translation gives CASAKDRFYEQYF. The gene calls are TRBV2 and TRBJ2-7, with a possible D match to TRBD1 (6 bases). CDR3 size: 13 residues. The V gene lost 8 bases and the J gene lost 3 bases, with 14 bases spanning the gap. Germline V gene sequence: CDR1 SNHLY, CDR2 FYNNEI. Supplemented by reference TRBV2 and TRBJ2-7, the full variable domain reads EPEVTQTPSHQVTQMGQEVILRCVPISNHLYFYWYRQILGQKVEFLVSFYNNEISEKSEIFDDQFSVERPDGSNFTLKIRSTKLEDSAMYFCASAKDRFYEQYFGPGTRLTVT.